The next 26 T cell receptor beta chains were all read from a single sample in a study of T cell repertoires in cytomegalovirus infection. One entry per CDR3 protein results from TCRdb running MiXCR on the reads. This table holds around 100,000 distinct CDR3 sequences, around 22% found once. The sequenced material came from CD8+ T cells from PBMCs. All receptors come from a human donor in good health (CMV status not recorded). Some clones in this sample may be carry-over from other donors' samples.

This clonotype was detected ten times or more. CDR3 DNA sequence: TGCAGTGCTAGAGACCGCACTTATTCCTACGAGCAGTACTTC. Translated: CSARDRTYSYEQYF. This sequence joins TRBV20-1 and TRBJ2-7; D call uncertain. CDR3 size: 14 residues. CDR1 DFQATT and CDR2 SNEGSKA come from the germline V gene (reference sequence). The V end lost 0 bases, the J end lost 1 base, and 10 bases lay between the germline ends.

This sequence joins TRBV3-1 and TRBJ2-2, with 8 bases lining up with TRBD1. The CDR3 covers 15 residues. Germline assignment: CDR1 LGHDT and CDR2 YNNKEL (reference sequence). V trimming: 8 bases; J trimming: 6 bases; junction bases outside the gene matches: 11. CDR3 residues: CASFEDRGRAGELFF. CDR3 nucleotide sequence: TGTGCCAGCTTCGAAGACAGGGGTAGGGCCGGGGAGCTGTTTTTT.

The chain recombines TRBV14 with TRBJ2-1; no definite D call. Germline V gene data show CDR1 as SGHDN and CDR2 as FVKESK. Trimming took 6 bases from V and 6 from J, leaving 15 bases between them. The CDR3 totals 14 residues. The CDR3 sequence: CASSGGVPTNEQFF. The CDR3 nucleotides read TGTGCCAGCAGTGGCGGTGTCCCGACCAATGAGCAGTTCTTC.

This clonotype showed up many times. This rearrangement joins TRBV11-2 to TRBJ2-1; either TRBD1 or TRBD2 may fit D (5 bases each). The CDR3 spans 15 residues. V was clipped by 6 bases and J by 2 bases, with 14 bases between them. Germline V gene data show CDR1 as SGHAT and CDR2 as FQNNGV. As DNA, the CDR3 is TGTGCCAGCAGGGACCTCCGGGACGCCTACAATGAGCAGTTCTTC. It is translated as CASRDLRDAYNEQFF.

V gene TRBV7-9 combines with J gene TRBJ1-2; 8 nucleotides align to TRBD1. The CDR3 covers 14 residues. Per the germline V gene, CDR1 is SEHNR and CDR2 is FQNEAQ (reference sequence). Unmatched junction bases numbered 5, after V lost 1 base and J lost 7 bases. Here the CDR3 reads CASSLVHRGAGYTF. The CDR3 DNA reads as TGTGCCAGCAGCTTAGTGCACAGGGGGGCTGGCTACACCTTC.

This clonotype was seen many times. The chain combines TRBV6-2 or TRBV6-3 with TRBJ2-7; D is undetermined. The CDR3 is 12 residues long. CDR1 is MNHEY and CDR2 is SVGEGT in the germline V gene. V gave up 7 bases and J gave up 4 bases, with 11 bases separating them. The CDR3 sequence: CASTPDTYEQYF. In DNA, the CDR3 is TGTGCCAGCACCCCCGACACATACGAGCAGTACTTC.

The chain uses TRBV25-1 and TRBJ2-7; 10 nucleotides align to TRBD2. This CDR3 has 16 amino acids. Germline CDR1 reads MGHDK; CDR2 reads SYGVNS. Trimming removed 1 base from V and 0 bases from J; junction bases left unmatched: 3. The CDR3 protein is CASSEWSSGGSYEQYF. The CDR3 DNA is TGTGCCAGCAGTGAATGGTCTAGCGGGGGCTCCTACGAGCAGTACTTC.

This clonotype was seen repeatedly, ten times or more. The V and J genes are TRBV6-5 and TRBJ2-7; possible D gene TRBD2, 6 bases. V shed 2 bases and J shed 5 bases, with 19 bases lying between them. The CDR3 totals 16 residues. CDR1 is MNHEY, CDR2 SVGAGI, per germline. The CDR3 is CASSYGGTASGDEQYF. The CDR3 region has the DNA TGTGCCAGCAGTTACGGGGGGACCGCCTCGGGTGACGAGCAGTACTTC.

This clonotype was counted only a few times. J is TRBJ2-1 and V is TRBV10-2, with a possible D match to TRBD2 (7 bases). CDR1 is WSHSY and CDR2 is SAAADI in the germline V gene. This CDR3 is built from 15 residues. Trimming removed 3 bases at V and 6 bases at J, with 15 bases between. The CDR3 nucleotides are TGCGCCAGCAGTGATCCTAGCGGAGGGGGCAATGAGCAGTTCTTC. Translated, it gives CASSDPSGGGNEQFF.

Many counts were recorded for this clonotype. This rearrangement joins TRBV7-2 to TRBJ2-7; TRBD2 is a possible D gene (5 bases). The CDR3 runs to 16 residues. Germline V gene sequence: CDR1 SGHTA, CDR2 FQGNSA. The germline V and J ends were trimmed by 1 base and 0 bases, with 13 bases remaining between them. The CDR3 sequence: CASSLERSGTSYEQYF. The CDR3 nucleotides are TGTGCCAGCAGCTTAGAGAGGTCGGGAACCTCCTACGAGCAGTACTTC.

The V and J genes are TRBV27 and TRBJ2-5, with D tentatively TRBD2 (5 bases). This CDR3 contains 13 residues. Germline V gene lookup returns CDR1 MNHEY and CDR2 SMNVEV (reference sequence). Trimming removed 5 bases from V and 5 bases from J, with 12 bases in between. The CDR3 loop reads CASSRRGPETQYF. The CDR3 nucleotides read TGTGCCAGCAGTCGCCGGGGTCCGGAGACCCAGTACTTC.

The V call is TRBV7-8, the J call TRBJ2-5; no reliable D call. The V and J ends lost 1 base and 0 bases respectively, with 12 bases between them. CDR1 and CDR2 (germline): SGHVS, FQNEAQ. CDR3 length: 16 residues. The CDR3 spells CASSLGRTQYQETQYF. CDR3 nucleotide sequence: TGTGCCAGCAGCTTAGGGCGAACCCAATACCAAGAGACCCAGTACTTC.

This clonotype turned up a few times. The chain joins TRBV28 to TRBJ2-2; maybe TRBD1 (6 bases). Trimming shortened V by 2 bases and J by 4 bases, and 17 bases separated the two germline ends. Germline CDR1 and CDR2: MDHEN and SYDVKM. This CDR3 is built from 17 residues. CDR3 protein: CASSLTLDQGSTGELFF. In nucleotides, the CDR3 is TGTGCCAGCAGTTTAACGCTCGATCAGGGGAGCACCGGGGAGCTGTTTTTT.

This clonotype showed up just a few times. The V gene is TRBV28, the J gene TRBJ2-7; 10 bases are shared with TRBD1. J lost 4 bases, V lost 3 bases, and 9 bases had no gene match. CDR3 length equals 16 residues. The V gene's germline CDR1 is MDHEN and CDR2 SYDVKM. Here the CDR3 reads CASSFVSGTGVYEQYF. CDR3 nucleotides: TGTGCCAGCAGTTTTGTTTCCGGGACAGGGGTATACGAGCAGTACTTC.

This clonotype turned up a few times. V usage is TRBV7-6 and J usage is TRBJ2-2; D remains ambiguous. V was cut by 0 bases and J by 5 bases, with 7 bases left in between. Germline loops: CDR1 SGHVS, CDR2 FNYEAQ. This CDR3 is built from 14 residues. Here the CDR3 DNA reads TGTGCCAGCAGCTTAGCGCAGATAACCGGGGAGCTGTTTTTT. Amino acid sequence: CASSLAQITGELFF.

The sample holds a few counts of this clonotype. The chain carries TRBV12-3 or TRBV12-4 and TRBJ1-1, with TRBD1 identical over 7 bases. The junction had 14 bases not matched to a gene; V was cut back by 5 bases and J by 11 bases. The CDR3 runs to 14 residues. The CDR3 DNA sequence: TGTGCCAGCAGTGGGGTCACAGGGGCCCCCCCGGCTTTCTTT. Protein product: CASSGVTGAPPAFF.

The table lists this clonotype with a few counts. The rearrangement joins TRBV19 to TRBJ1-5, with D possibly TRBD1 on 5 matching bases. The CDR3 runs 14 residues. CDR1 LNHDA and CDR2 SQIVND come from the germline V gene (reference sequence). This chain's CDR3 is CDKTIGGGNQPQHF. The CDR3 coding sequence is TGTGACAAGACCATTGGGGGTGGCAATCAGCCCCAGCATTTT.

This clonotype was seen a few times. This chain connects TRBV20-1 to TRBJ1-1, with D perhaps TRBD1 (5 bases). Germline V gene sequence: CDR1 DFQATT, CDR2 SNEGSKA (reference sequence). Deletions cut 0 bases from V and 7 bases from J, with 12 bases between. CDR3 length equals 13 residues. The CDR3 reads CSARDRGGVEAFF. For the CDR3, the DNA is TGCAGTGCTAGAGATCGGGGGGGTGTTGAAGCTTTCTTT.

Concerning this clonotype: A much bigger clone sits one base away, suggesting this may be a read error. The chain is built from TRBV7-2 and TRBJ1-5; TRBD1 matches at 7 bases. The CDR3 extends over 16 amino acids. The V gene's germline CDR1 is SGHTA and CDR2 FQGNSA. V dropped 6 bases and J dropped 3; count of bases not matched to a gene: 11. CDR3 coding DNA: TGTGCCAGCAGACCGGACAGGTTGGGGCTCAATCAGCCCCAGCATTTT. Translated, it gives CASRPDRLGLNQPQHF.

The chain employs TRBV9 and TRBJ2-2, with 9 bases matching TRBD2. V was clipped by 2 bases and J by 1 base; unmatched bases: 6. CDR1 and CDR2 from the germline V gene are SGDLS and YYNGEE. The CDR3 spans 17 residues. The CDR3 loop is CASSVTTSGVNTGELFF. The CDR3 DNA follows: TGTGCCAGCAGCGTTACGACTAGCGGCGTGAACACCGGGGAGCTGTTTTTT.

This clonotype was counted ten times or more. The rearrangement joins TRBV7-2 to TRBJ1-5, with 7 bases that match TRBD1. V lost 0 bases to trimming and J lost 5 bases; unmatched junction nucleotides: 16. Germline CDR1 is SGHTA and CDR2 is FQGNSA. The CDR3 consists of 19 residues. This CDR3 reads CASSLALGTDSLRDQPQHF. For the CDR3, the DNA is TGTGCCAGCAGCTTAGCGCTCGGGACAGACAGCCTTCGGGATCAGCCCCAGCATTTT.

The chain uses TRBV2 and TRBJ1-1, with D tentatively TRBD1 (5 bases). The V end lost 9 bases, the J end lost 0 bases, and 14 bases lay between the germline ends. The CDR3 is 14 residues long. Germline values: CDR1 SNHLY, CDR2 FYNNEI. DNA for the CDR3: TGTGCCAGGGCGGGGATACAGGTGAACACTGAAGCTTTCTTT. Its translation: CARAGIQVNTEAFF.

This clonotype was counted a few times. The rearrangement uses TRBV20-1 and TRBJ1-1; 8 bases line up with TRBD1. The CDR3 length is 14 residues. The germline V gene encodes CDR1 DFQATT and CDR2 SNEGSKA (reference sequence). V lost 5 bases and J lost 4; bases outside the gene matches: 9. CDR3 DNA: TGCAGTGCTCCCCGGACAGGGATGAGCACTGAAGCTTTCTTT. This codes for CSAPRTGMSTEAFF.

V gene TRBV5-6 combines with J gene TRBJ1-1; perhaps TRBD1 as D (6 bases). The CDR3 totals 16 residues. The V gene's germline CDR1 is SGHDT and CDR2 YYEEEE. V was pared by 4 bases and J by 0 bases, with 16 bases between. The CDR3 nucleotides read TGTGCCAGCAGCCCCGAAAGGGGGGCTATGAACACTGAAGCTTTCTTT. Its translation is CASSPERGAMNTEAFF.

This clonotype has ten or more counts. The rearrangement uses TRBV7-2 and TRBJ2-3; maybe TRBD1 (5 bases). V was clipped by 6 bases and J by 0 bases, with 19 bases between them. Germline loops: CDR1 SGHTA, CDR2 FQGNSA. The CDR3 covers 17 residues. This chain's CDR3 is CASSQFQGIGSTDTQYF. The DNA for the CDR3 is TGTGCCAGCAGTCAGTTCCAGGGAATCGGGAGCACAGATACGCAGTATTTT.

The sample holds many counts of this clonotype. The chain carries TRBV19 and TRBJ1-1; TRBD1 aligns across 8 bases. The CDR3 has 13 amino acids. The V segment lost 3 bases and the J segment 7 bases; nucleotides outside the gene matches: 4. Germline V gene lookup returns CDR1 LNHDA and CDR2 SQIVND (reference sequence). The CDR3, as DNA: TGTGCCAGTAGTATCACGGACAGGGTTGAAGCTTTCTTT. This encodes CASSITDRVEAFF. Drawing the rest from reference TRBV19 and TRBJ1-1, the complete variable domain is DGGITQSPKYLFRKEGQNVTLSCEQNLNHDAMYWYRQDPGQGLRLIYYSQIVNDFQKGDIAEGYSVSREKKESFPLTVTSAQKNPTAFYLCASSITDRVEAFFGQGTRLTVV.